Listed below are T cell receptor beta chains from one sample, sequenced in a study of radiotherapy plus CTLA-4 blockade in lung cancer. Clones were sequenced by immunoSEQ multiplex PCR, and TCRdb holds only the in-frame ones, with some missing. The sample consists of tens of thousands of clones, 75% to 90% of them appearing once. The material was peripheral blood, obtained from a patient treated with radiotherapy plus ipilimumab. Every receptor here comes from a human donor with non-small cell lung cancer who had stable disease on radiotherapy plus ipilimumab. Both conserved end residues are part of each CDR3. Fields, in order: V gene, J gene, D gene, CDR3 protein. A D gene is named only where the DNA matches it firmly.

TRBV7-2	TRBJ1-4	TRBD1	CASSVAGTDNEKLFF
TRBV10-3	TRBJ2-3	-	CAISVGGAATDTQYF
TRBV9	TRBJ2-1	TRBD2	CASSVGTGGSNEQFF
TRBV20-1	TRBJ2-7	-	CSPGANYEQYF
TRBV6-1	TRBJ1-5	TRBD1	CASSEAGTGNQPQHF
TRBV27	TRBJ2-1	-	CASSLIGRESQFF
TRBV4-2	TRBJ2-7	-	CASSQDIFASSYEQYF
TRBV27	TRBJ2-2	TRBD2	CASSLSLAGGPHGELFF
TRBV10-3	TRBJ1-4	TRBD1	CAISEGQVTTNEKLFF
TRBV19	TRBJ2-3	TRBD1	CATKGANTQYF
TRBV7-2	-	-	CASSLMSEGEQYF
TRBV4-2	TRBJ2-3	-	CASSGLAGDTQYF
TRBV7-2	TRBJ2-5	TRBD2	CASSLASGTQETQYF
TRBV28	TRBJ1-2	-	CASSLINFNYGYTF
TRBV7-2	TRBJ1-2	-	CASSPQVNYGYTF
TRBV4-1	TRBJ2-7	TRBD2	CASSQEDLAGGPDEQYF
TRBV27	TRBJ2-7	-	CASSPSSGEQSGEQYF